The 19 T cell receptor beta chains given below trace back to one sample, sequenced in a study of regulatory T cells in long-lasting Graves disease. Through Arm-PCR of CDR3 regions and iRepertoire HTBI primers, TCR beta libraries were built. TCRdb reprocessed the multiplex PCR reads with MiXCR, giving one entry per CDR3 protein. The data hold about 470,000 distinct CDR3 sequences, with about 15% observed a single time. The sample's time point: newly diagnosed GD, antithyroid drugs for less than 3 months. The TCR library used RNA extracted from PBMCs. These records were also assigned to another study, of T cells in Graves' hyperthyroidism and ophthalmopathy.

Sequenced here: peripheral blood mononuclear cells (PBMCs), sampled at new diagnosis, from a patient treated with antithyroid drugs. Every receptor here comes from a woman between 25 and 40 years old with Graves disease.

This rearrangement joins TRBV6-1 to TRBJ1-5; D is uncertain. Germline V gene sequence: CDR1 MNHNS, CDR2 SASEGT. The CDR3 totals 12 residues. V lost 10 bases to trimming and J lost 4 bases, with 11 bases between them. The CDR3: CATQRGNQPQHF. DNA for the CDR3: TGTGCCACACAACGGGGAAATCAGCCCCAGCATTTT.

The chain recombines TRBV6-9 with TRBJ2-3, with 7 bases matching TRBD2. This CDR3 has 16 residues. Looked up from germline, CDR1 is MNHGY and CDR2 is SVAAGI. V gave up 2 bases and J gave up 1 base; unmatched junction bases: 6. The CDR3 DNA follows: TGTGCCAGCAGTTATGTCGGCGGGGGAGGCACAGATACGCAGTATTTT. It encodes CASSYVGGGGTDTQYF.

This clonotype was seen ten or more times. This chain uses TRBV15 with TRBJ1-5; D gene ambiguous. CDR3 length: 15 amino acids. CDR1 is LNHNV, CDR2 YYDKDF, per germline (reference sequence). Trimming cost V 0 bases and J 2 bases, with 8 bases left between them. The CDR3 DNA reads TGTGCCACCAGCAGAGAAGGGAATGGCAATCAGCCCCAGCATTTT. Its protein product is CATSREGNGNQPQHF.

This clonotype was found many times. This chain uses TRBV20-1 with TRBJ1-1, with 7 bases identical to TRBD1. The CDR3 is 15 residues long. Germline CDR1 is DFQATT and CDR2 is SNEGSKA (reference sequence). V was pared by 2 bases and J by 0 bases, with 6 bases of the junction left unmatched. The CDR3 reads CSARRRGRVNTEAFF. The CDR3 DNA sequence: TGCAGTGCTAGACGGAGGGGGCGTGTGAACACTGAAGCTTTCTTT.

This clonotype has a count of ten or more. The gene calls are TRBV2 and TRBJ2-7; 7 bases fit TRBD2. The CDR3 consists of 13 residues. Trimming at V came to 6 bases and at J to 4 bases, leaving 6 bases not matched to a gene. Germline V gene lookup returns CDR1 SNHLY and CDR2 FYNNEI. In DNA form, the CDR3 reads TGTGCCAGCAGCTGGGGTAGCGGGTACGAGCAGTACTTC. Amino acids: CASSWGSGYEQYF.

This chain uses TRBV19 with TRBJ2-7; 7 bases match TRBD2. CDR1 is LNHDA, CDR2 SQIVND, per germline (reference sequence). This CDR3 region has 17 residues. The V gene end was trimmed by 1 base and the J gene end by 5 bases; junction bases not matched to a gene: 14. The CDR3 sequence is CASSIGLGRDYIHEQYF. The CDR3 coding sequence is TGTGCCAGTAGTATAGGGCTCGGTCGGGACTACATCCACGAGCAGTACTTC.

The V gene is TRBV6-5, the J gene TRBJ1-1; tentative D call: TRBD1 (5 bases). The V end was cut by 3 bases, the J end by 0 bases, with 14 bases between. Germline CDR1 reads MNHEY; CDR2 reads SVGAGI. CDR3 length: 16 residues. The CDR3 loop is CASSYVGVGLNTEAFF. The CDR3 region has the DNA TGTGCCAGCAGTTATGTGGGGGTCGGCCTGAACACTGAAGCTTTCTTT.

In its sample, this clonotype was seen many times. For the CDR3, the DNA is TGTGCCAGCAGCCAAGCGGGGACTAGCGGCTCCAAGCAGTACTTC. Translating gives CASSQAGTSGSKQYF. The rearrangement joins TRBV3-1 to TRBJ2-7; 11 bases are shared with TRBD2. With 1 base clipped from V and 8 bases from J, the junction kept 7 bases outside the gene matches. The length of the CDR3 is 15 residues. Germline-derived CDR1 and CDR2 are LGHDT and YNNKEL (reference sequence).

This clonotype was seen repeatedly, ten times or more. The chain is built from TRBV5-1 and TRBJ2-5; D not resolved. The V gene's germline CDR1 is SGHRS and CDR2 YFSETQ. Trimming left V 0 bases short and J 2 bases short, with 8 bases between. The CDR3 has 14 residues. The CDR3 protein is CASSLEADQETQYF. The CDR3 region has the DNA TGCGCCAGCAGCTTGGAGGCGGATCAAGAGACCCAGTACTTC.

For this clonotype: Since a much larger clone is just one base distant, this may be a read error. The gene calls are TRBV13 and TRBJ1-1, with a possible D match to TRBD1 (5 bases). The length of the CDR3 is 13 residues. Germline-derived CDR1 and CDR2 are PRHDT and FYEKMQ (reference sequence). As DNA, the CDR3 is TGTGTCAGCAGCACCCAGGGTTACGCTGAAGCTTTCTTT. Amino acid sequence: CVSSTQGYAEAFF.

This clonotype was seen repeatedly, ten times or more. This chain links TRBV20-1 with TRBJ2-1; 9 bases are a match to TRBD2. The CDR3 is 16 residues long. Germline trimming cut 0 bases from V and 8 bases from J; bases unmatched to any gene: 11. Germline loops: CDR1 DFQATT, CDR2 SNEGSKA (reference sequence). In DNA, the CDR3 is TGCAGTGCTAGAGATCGAGTGGGACTAGCCGGCGATGAGCAGTTCTTC. Residues: CSARDRVGLAGDEQFF.

Comment on this clonotype: With a much larger clone just one base away, this may be a read error. This CDR3 reads CAGSPRPSSYEQYF. The CDR3 bases are TGTGCCGGCAGCCCCCGACCGAGCTCCTACGAGCAGTACTTC. This chain links TRBV3-1 with TRBJ2-7; D remains unclear. In germline, CDR1 is LGHDT, CDR2 YNNKEL (reference sequence). The length of the CDR3 is 14 residues.

The chain employs TRBV2 and TRBJ2-1; no reliable D call. Germline-derived CDR1 and CDR2 are SNHLY and FYNNEI. The V end lost 5 bases, the J end lost 6 bases, and 11 bases lay between the germline ends. This CDR3 contains 13 residues. CDR3 sequence: CASSYSVFNEQFF. CDR3 DNA sequence: TGTGCCAGCAGTTACTCAGTGTTCAATGAGCAGTTCTTC.

This chain connects TRBV30 to TRBJ2-5; TRBD1 matches at 9 bases. This CDR3 is 13 amino acids long. V was clipped by 3 bases and J by 5 bases; unmatched bases: 4. Germline CDR1 is GTSNPN and CDR2 is SVGIG (reference sequence). The CDR3 DNA follows: TGTGCCTGGAGGAACAGGGGGCTTGAGACCCAGTACTTC. Its translation is CAWRNRGLETQYF.

In this sample, this clonotype turned up many times. V gene TRBV6-1 combines with J gene TRBJ2-3, with 12 bases matching TRBD2. This CDR3 is built from 17 residues. Germline CDR1 is MNHNS and CDR2 is SASEGT. The ends lost 6 bases at V and 4 bases at J; junction bases unmatched: 11. This CDR3 reads CASRGTPSGRDADTQYF. The DNA of the CDR3 is TGTGCCAGCAGGGGAACGCCTAGCGGGAGGGATGCAGATACGCAGTATTTT.

This clonotype showed up many times. The genes are TRBV24-1 and TRBJ1-5; D might be TRBD1 (5 bases). CDR3 size: 14 residues. Trimming removed 9 bases at V and 0 bases at J, with 11 bases between. From germline, CDR1 is KGHDR and CDR2 SFDVKD. The CDR3 is CATGGSVSNQPQHF. The CDR3, as DNA: TGTGCCACCGGGGGGAGTGTTAGCAATCAGCCCCAGCATTTT.

This clonotype was seen a handful of times. The V call is TRBV25-1, the J call TRBJ2-1; D is undetermined. Germline V gene lookup returns CDR1 MGHDK and CDR2 SYGVNS. This CDR3 is 15 amino acids long. Trimming stripped 3 bases from V and 8 bases from J, with 17 bases between. This chain's CDR3 is CASSDRPVATDEQFF. CDR3 nucleotide sequence: TGTGCCAGCAGTGATCGGCCGGTTGCAACAGATGAGCAGTTCTTC.

The sample holds many counts of this clonotype. The rearrangement links TRBV5-5 to TRBJ2-5; 8 nucleotides align to TRBD1. Germline V gene data show CDR1 as SGHKS and CDR2 as YYEKEE (reference sequence). This CDR3 comprises 15 residues. Trimming removed 0 bases from V and 5 bases from J; junction bases left unmatched: 6. In nucleotides, the CDR3 is TGTGCCAGCAGCTTGGCCATGGACAGGGTTGAGACCCAGTACTTC. Translating gives CASSLAMDRVETQYF.

A few counts support this clonotype. The chain links TRBV28 to TRBJ1-5; D uncertain. The CDR3 totals 14 residues. The germline CDR1 and CDR2 sequences are MDHEN and SYDVKM. The V end was cut by 5 bases, the J end by 3 bases, with 11 bases between. The CDR3 sequence is CASSPGGYNQPQHF. In nucleotides, the CDR3 is TGTGCCAGCAGTCCCGGCGGTTACAATCAGCCCCAGCATTTT.